This T cell receptor (beta chain) was obtained from a study of blood T cell repertoires in COVID-19. Turning to the study itself: COVID-19 samples, acute and convalescent, were from the United States, Italy and Spain. T cells, B-cell-depleted T cells, or PBMCs supplied cDNA or gDNA.

Seattle cases were enrolled at active infection and followed longitudinally. The sample holds a few counts of this clone. The authors' processing: Reference gene primer amplification gave estimated nucleated cell counts. Here immunoSEQ multiplex PCR was the method, and the copy in TCRdb shows in-frame clones only, minus some. V and J calls and clone size are copied from that table; D and trimming were computed from the DNA. Altogether about 160,000 clones are present, 79% being singletons, with the ten largest covering 8% to 8.5%. This CDR3 has 16 residues. The germline CDR1 and CDR2 sequences are SGHRS and YFSETQ. V trimming: 4 bases; J trimming: 2 bases; junction bases outside the gene matches: 9.

J is TRBJ2-1 and V is TRBV5-1; TRBD2 matches at 7 bases. The sequencing input was peripheral blood. This receptor was taken from a woman in her sixties or seventies with COVID-19, enrolled during active disease. CDR3 sequence: CASSPSAGVAYNEQFF. As DNA, the CDR3 is TGCGCCAGCAGCCCCTCGGCGGGAGTTGCCTACAATGAGCAGTTCTTC.